Below are 21 T cell receptor beta chains sequenced from a single sample in a study of CD8+ T cells in alopecia areata. Treatment of the sample: oral pan-JAK inhibitor, 5-10 mg twice daily. Extracted from the samples, RNA was reverse transcribed into cDNA to serve as the sequencing template. Produced via immunoSEQ multiplex PCR; TCRdb's table is partial and in-frame only. The data show about 190,000 clones, 50% to 60% seen once. The specimen comprised CD4+ T cells sorted from blood, sampled at week 4, from a patient treated with tofacitinib. These receptors were collected from a human donor with alopecia areata.

This clone occurred a few times. The J gene is TRBJ2-7, the V gene TRBV6-6; unclear D gene. CDR3 size: 14 residues. Germline V gene lookup returns CDR1 MNHNY and CDR2 SVGAGI (reference sequence). The V gene lost 5 bases and the J gene lost 0 bases, with 11 bases spanning the gap. CDR3 loop: CASSRLASSYEQYF. The CDR3, as DNA: TGTGCCAGCAGTCGGCTTGCGAGCTCCTACGAGCAGTACTTC.

The chain has TRBV6-1 and TRBJ2-1; 8 bases map to TRBD2. The germline gives CDR1 MNHNS, CDR2 SASEGT. J gave up 1 base and V 3 bases, and 2 bases lay outside the gene matches. The CDR3 totals 15 residues. The DNA of the CDR3 is TGTGCCAGCAGTGACTTAGCGGGGTCCTACAATGAGCAGTTCTTC. Encoded protein: CASSDLAGSYNEQFF.

The chain combines TRBV7-9 with TRBJ2-2, with D perhaps assigned TRBD1 or TRBD2 (5 bases each). V gave up 2 bases and J gave up 2 bases, with 9 bases separating them. CDR1 is SEHNR and CDR2 is FQNEAQ in the germline V gene (reference sequence). CDR3 length: 15 residues. CDR3 sequence: CASSLMGENTGELFF. CDR3 DNA sequence: TGTGCCAGCAGCTTAATGGGGGAAAACACCGGGGAGCTGTTTTTT.

This chain uses TRBV2 with TRBJ2-7; 12 bases align to TRBD2. The CDR3 consists of 12 residues. Trimming removed 11 bases from V and 6 bases from J; junction bases left unmatched: 5. Looked up from germline, CDR1 is SNHLY and CDR2 is FYNNEI. The CDR3 protein is CAGGTSGPEQYF. CDR3 bases: TGTGCCGGAGGGACTAGCGGGCCCGAGCAGTACTTC.

At least ten counts were recorded for this clone. The chain recombines TRBV7-8 with TRBJ2-2; D is unclear. V lost 8 bases and J lost 8, with 15 bases in between. Germline V gives CDR1 SGHVS, CDR2 FQNEAQ. This CDR3 has 13 amino acids. The CDR3 sequence: CASAADRAGELFF. CDR3 sequence (DNA): TGTGCCAGCGCGGCGGATAGGGCGGGGGAGCTGTTTTTT.

The chain employs TRBV5-4 and TRBJ2-5, with TRBD2 matching 9 bases. The CDR3 sequence is 18 residues long. Germline CDR1 is SGHNT and CDR2 is YYREEE (reference sequence). V lost 5 bases, J lost 4 bases, and 18 bases stayed unmatched. Written as DNA, the CDR3 is TGTGCCAGCAGTCCGAACCCTTTGGCGGGAGGGCCAGGAGAGACCCAGTACTTC. This sequence encodes CASSPNPLAGGPGETQYF.

The chain links TRBV30 to TRBJ2-5; tentative D call: TRBD1 (6 bases). CDR3 length: 13 residues. Trimming cost V 8 bases and J 2 bases, with 15 bases left between them. CDR1 and CDR2 from the germline V gene are GTSNPN and SVGIG (reference sequence). The CDR3 region has the DNA TGTGCCGGACTTCGGCAGGGGCAAGAGACCCAGTACTTC. It encodes CAGLRQGQETQYF.

This chain joins TRBV30 and TRBJ1-2; the D is unclear. Germline loops: CDR1 GTSNPN, CDR2 SVGIG (reference sequence). V lost 4 bases to trimming and J lost 4 bases, with 10 bases between them. The CDR3 is made up of 12 amino acids. In DNA, the CDR3 is TGTGCCTGGAATTCGGACTTCTATGGCTACACCTTC. Residues: CAWNSDFYGYTF.

J is TRBJ1-2 and V is TRBV18; possibly TRBD1 for D (6 bases). Trimming shortened V by 2 bases and J by 3 bases, and 7 bases separated the two germline ends. The CDR3 length is 13 residues. Germline V gives CDR1 KGHSH, CDR2 LQKENI. CDR3 amino acids: CASSPEGDYGYTF. In DNA, the CDR3 is TGTGCCAGCTCACCAGAGGGGGACTATGGCTACACCTTC.

The CDR3 DNA sequence: TGTGCCTGGAGTCGTACGTCCAGAAACTTTAACTATGGCTACACCTTC. This codes for CAWSRTSRNFNYGYTF. V usage is TRBV30 and J usage is TRBJ1-2; D uncertain. Trimming took off 2 bases at V and 1 base at J, with 17 bases between the two ends. The germline V gene encodes CDR1 GTSNPN and CDR2 SVGIG (reference sequence). CDR3 length: 16 residues. The full variable domain, its missing parts supplied by reference TRBV30 and TRBJ1-2, is SQTIHQWPATLVQPVGSPLSLECTVEGTSNPNLYWYRQAAGRGLQLLFYSVGIGQISSEVPQNLSASRPQDRQFILSSKKLLLSDSGFYLCAWSRTSRNFNYGYTFGSGTRLTVV.

The chain's CDR3 is CASCLGASTGELFF. The CDR3 nucleotides read TGTGCCAGTTGTTTGGGGGCTTCCACCGGGGAGCTGTTTTTT. The rearrangement links TRBV19 to TRBJ2-2; D is possibly TRBD1 (6 bases). The CDR3 totals 14 residues. Germline V lookup: CDR1 LNHDA, CDR2 SQIVND (reference sequence). The V gene lost 8 bases and the J gene lost 4 bases, with 14 bases spanning the gap.

The genes are TRBV27 and TRBJ2-2, with 9 bases lining up with TRBD1. Looked up from germline, CDR1 is MNHEY and CDR2 is SMNVEV (reference sequence). The trim removed 6 bases at V and 5 bases at J, leaving 7 bases unmatched. This CDR3 contains 15 residues. The CDR3 DNA reads TGTGCCAGCAGAAAACCGGGACAGGGAACCGGGGAGCTGTTTTTT. Amino acids: CASRKPGQGTGELFF.

The chain carries TRBV7-9 and TRBJ2-6; 9 positions agree with TRBD1. The CDR3 is made up of 16 amino acids. The germline gives CDR1 SEHNR, CDR2 FQNEAQ (reference sequence). The trim removed 11 bases at V and 1 base at J, leaving 9 bases unmatched. CDR3 in amino acids: CADTGTGLSGANVLTF. In DNA, the CDR3 is TGTGCCGATACCGGGACAGGGTTGTCTGGGGCCAACGTCCTGACTTTC.

The J gene is TRBJ2-7, the V gene TRBV9; TRBD2 matches at 7 bases. The CDR3 contains 15 residues. V lost 3 bases to trimming and J lost 7 bases; unmatched junction nucleotides: 13. The germline V gene encodes CDR1 SGDLS and CDR2 YYNGEE. CDR3 sequence reads: CASSAQAGRGEEQYF. Written as DNA, the CDR3 is TGTGCCAGCAGCGCCCAAGCGGGAAGAGGGGAGGAGCAGTACTTC.

With respect to this clone: The germline gene is not matched at one end of the junction; a read error may be the cause. V is TRBV25-1 and J is TRBJ1-2; D perhaps matches TRBD1 (6 bases). Germline V lookup: CDR1 MGHDK, CDR2 SYGVNS. CDR3 length equals 12 residues. The CDR3 loop is CWVRGAGYGYTF. CDR3 nucleotide sequence: TGCTGGGTCCGGGGGGCCGGCTATGGCTACACCTTC.

The V call is TRBV27, the J call TRBJ2-1, with 7 bases aligning to TRBD2. Looked up from germline, CDR1 is MNHEY and CDR2 is SMNVEV (reference sequence). Losses at the gene ends were 2 bases for V and 5 bases for J; bases not matched to a gene: 6. The CDR3 consists of 15 residues. The chain's CDR3 is CASSLVLALNNEQFF. CDR3 bases: TGTGCCAGCAGTTTAGTACTAGCGCTCAACAATGAGCAGTTCTTC.

This chain joins TRBV5-4 and TRBJ2-2, with 8 bases lining up with TRBD2. The CDR3 spans 15 residues. V was pared by 4 bases and J by 4 bases, with 6 bases of the junction left unmatched. Germline V lookup: CDR1 SGHNT, CDR2 YYREEE (reference sequence). CDR3 DNA sequence: TGTGCCAGCAGCGCCGGGACTAGTTTCACCGGGGAGCTGTTTTTT. Residues: CASSAGTSFTGELFF. Looking up the rest from reference TRBV5-4 and TRBJ2-2 gives the full variable domain: ETGVTQSPTHLIKTRGQQVTLRCSSQSGHNTVSWYQQALGQGPQFIFQYYREEENGRGNFPPRFSGLQFPNYSSELNVNALELDDSALYLCASSAGTSFTGELFFGEGSRLTVL.

This clone was observed a few times. The rearrangement uses TRBV27 and TRBJ2-1; D is unclear. This CDR3 has 15 amino acids. The V and J ends lost 5 bases and 7 bases respectively, with 18 bases between them. Germline loops: CDR1 MNHEY, CDR2 SMNVEV (reference sequence). Written as DNA, the CDR3 is TGTGCCAGCAGTCCGGGTTCCCTCAGAACGAATGAGCAGTTCTTC. It is translated as CASSPGSLRTNEQFF.

CDR3 protein: CASSKSRTRGTDTQYF. The CDR3 region has the DNA TGTGCCAGCAGTAAGAGTCGGACAAGGGGCACAGATACGCAGTATTTT. The J gene is TRBJ2-3, the V gene TRBV28; tentative D call: TRBD1 (5 bases). The CDR3 spans 16 residues. Germline-derived CDR1 and CDR2 are MDHEN and SYDVKM. With 5 bases removed from V and 1 base from J, the gap between germline ends came to 16 bases.

The rearrangement links TRBV19 to TRBJ1-5; 8 nucleotides match TRBD1. Germline CDR1 reads LNHDA; CDR2 reads SQIVND (reference sequence). This CDR3 is 14 amino acids long. Trimming at V came to 8 bases and at J to 5 bases, leaving 8 bases not matched to a gene. The CDR3 loop is CASSWTGSDQPQHF. CDR3 nucleotides: TGTGCCAGTTCTTGGACAGGGTCTGATCAGCCCCAGCATTTT.

The chain couples TRBV27 to TRBJ2-1; 7 nucleotides align to TRBD2. V was pared by 6 bases and J by 15 bases, with 11 bases of the junction left unmatched. This CDR3 has 12 residues. Germline V CDR1 and CDR2: MNHEY, SMNVEV (reference sequence). CDR3 residues: CASSPPAGEMFF. The CDR3, as DNA: TGTGCCAGCAGCCCCCCCGCGGGAGAAATGTTCTTC.